These 5 T cell receptor beta chains share one sample of origin, sequenced in a study of long-term antiretroviral therapy in people with HIV. The authors ran the immunoSEQ assay, v3.0, at survey level. Repertoires were generated with immunoSEQ multiplex PCR, while TCRdb's copy carries only in-frame clones and drops some. The sample contains just under 40,000 clones, around nine tenths of which appear only once. Sequencing used unsorted PBMCs, obtained just before starting antiretroviral therapy. These receptors originate from a woman under 30 with HIV.

This chain uses TRBV29-1 with TRBJ1-2; unclear D gene. Trimming removed 4 bases from V and 7 bases from J, with 13 bases in between. CDR1 is SQVTM, CDR2 ANQGSEA, per germline. The CDR3 covers 12 residues. In DNA form, the CDR3 reads TGCAGCGTTGTCGTCAGTTCGCTTGGCTACACCTTC. Its translation is CSVVVSSLGYTF.

The J gene is TRBJ1-2, the V gene TRBV14; no firm D call. CDR3 length equals 14 residues. Per the germline V gene, CDR1 is SGHDN and CDR2 is FVKESK. V lost 0 bases and J 6 bases, leaving 11 bases between the germline ends. CDR3 sequence: CASSQESGFDGYTF. CDR3 coding DNA: TGTGCCAGCAGCCAAGAATCAGGCTTTGATGGCTACACCTTC. Full variable domain (remainder filled in from reference TRBV14 and TRBJ1-2): EAGVTQFPSHSVIEKGQTVTLRCDPISGHDNLYWYRRVMGKEIKFLLHFVKESKQDESGMPNNRFLAERTGGTYSTLKVQPAELEDSGVYFCASSQESGFDGYTFGSGTRLTVV.

This chain connects TRBV7-2 to TRBJ2-7; 14 nucleotides line up with TRBD2. Germline CDR1 SGHTA, CDR2 FQGNSA. The length of the CDR3 is 17 residues. Trimming took 5 bases from V and 7 from J; bases not matched to a gene: 13. In DNA form, the CDR3 reads TGTGCCAGCAGCCACGGGGTGACTAGCGGGGGGGCTTTTGAGCAGTACTTC. It specifies CASSHGVTSGGAFEQYF.

V gene TRBV28 combines with J gene TRBJ2-7, with D possibly called TRBD1 or TRBD2 (5 bases each). V gave up 5 bases and J gave up 3 bases, with 17 bases separating them. Germline V lookup: CDR1 MDHEN, CDR2 SYDVKM. The CDR3 extends over 15 amino acids. As DNA, the CDR3 is TGTGCCAGCAGTACTTTAGAGAGGGGACGCTACGAGCAGTACTTC. Protein sequence: CASSTLERGRYEQYF.

The rearrangement uses TRBV28 and TRBJ2-3; D is unclear. V was clipped by 0 bases and J by 1 base, with 17 bases between them. The CDR3 has 18 amino acids. The V gene's germline CDR1 is MDHEN and CDR2 SYDVKM. CDR3 region: CASSLWPSWGGGTDTQYF. As DNA, the CDR3 is TGTGCCAGCAGTTTATGGCCCTCCTGGGGTGGGGGCACAGATACGCAGTATTTT. Together with reference TRBV28 and TRBJ2-3, the CDR3 gives the full variable domain: DVKVTQSSRYLVKRTGEKVFLECVQDMDHENMFWYRQDPGLGLRLIYFSYDVKMKEKGDIPEGYSVSREKKERFSLILESASTNQTSMYLCASSLWPSWGGGTDTQYFGPGTRLTVL.